The clone carrying this T cell receptor (beta chain) showed up just a few times. Its antigen remains unknown. Per germline, CDR1 DFQATT and CDR2 SNEGSKA (reference sequence). The CDR3 consists of 13 residues. Deletions cut 6 bases from V and 5 bases from J, with 11 bases between. The data are from a study of identical twins. General study points: Weaker excess sharing between twins was seen in beta out-of-frame sequences.

TCRdb processed the 5' RACE reads anew with MiXCR; each CDR3 protein has one entry. Among roughly 770,000 distinct CDR3 sequences listed, 18% were seen once. This sample also appeared in a second study, on T cells expressing NK-cell markers. That paper states: Where a handful of donors were concerned, these clonotypes also led the CD3+CD56-NKG2C+ fraction.

The clonotype comes from a woman in her late teens or twenties in good health. Sample: PBMCs. The chain employs TRBV20-1 and TRBJ1-6; possible D gene TRBD1, 6 bases. CDR3 region: CSATTGHNSPLHF. The DNA of the CDR3 is TGCAGTGCCACGACAGGCCATAATTCACCCCTCCACTTT.